The T cell receptor beta chain described here comes from a study of human T cells and chemical hapten exposure. Looking at the study overall: There were weekly diphenylcyclopropenone doses to the scalp for patients throughout the approximately 25-week study. General observations from the study: Among TCRs, those above 1 in 1000 frequency were unaffected by DPC sensitization. Counts of expanded TCRs at PT1 were positively correlated with patch test score.

The CDR3 spans 16 residues. Between the trimmed V and J ends, which lost 6 bases and 0 bases, there was a span of 14 bases. Library preparation tagged each individual cDNA molecule with a unique molecular identifier. TCRdb passed the RACE reads through MiXCR, listing each CDR3 protein once. The sample records under 150,000 distinct CDR3 sequences, 9% to 13% being singletons. Details on this clonotype: Its antigen is unknown.

Time point specified: patch test 1, 2 weeks after DPC sensitization. Treatment reported: therapeutic diphenylcyclopropenone sensitization with weekly scalp DPC. The rearrangement links TRBV12-3 or TRBV12-4 to TRBJ2-2; D not resolved. The material sequenced was whole blood, taken in connection with sensitization to the hapten diphenylcyclopropenone (DPC). The sequence derives from a woman in her fifties or sixties with alopecia areata. Some clones in this sample may be carry-over from other donors' samples. CDR3 sequence: CASSQMQFANTGELFF. The CDR3 DNA is TGTGCCAGCAGCCAAATGCAATTCGCGAACACCGGGGAGCTGTTTTTT.